This T cell receptor beta chain was captured by sequencing in a study of post-analysis software for immune sequencing data. Overall study context: As for disease course, relapsing-remitting, secondary progressive and progressive-relapsing multiple sclerosis were all included. Findings and limits, study-wide: When compared against controls, multiple sclerosis patients showed significantly lower normalized Chao1 diversity. Batch-matched samples strongly co-clustered by F measure.

This clonotype was seen only a few times. Its antigen remains unknown. Carried by the TCR beta cDNA libraries were unique molecular identifiers. TCRdb processed the PCR reads anew with MiXCR; each CDR3 protein has one entry. The table includes more than 500,000 distinct CDR3 sequences, under 40% detected once. The TCR comes from a girl aged 2 to 17 with multiple sclerosis. The sequencing input was blood.

CDR3 bases: TGCAGCGTTGACTCCGGGACAGGCGACGGCTACACCTTC. This codes for CSVDSGTGDGYTF. V gene TRBV29-1 combines with J gene TRBJ1-2, with 8 bases that match TRBD1. With V trimmed by 3 bases and J by 8 bases, 8 bases remained unmatched. Germline loops: CDR1 SQVTM, CDR2 ANQGSEA. This CDR3 region has 13 residues.